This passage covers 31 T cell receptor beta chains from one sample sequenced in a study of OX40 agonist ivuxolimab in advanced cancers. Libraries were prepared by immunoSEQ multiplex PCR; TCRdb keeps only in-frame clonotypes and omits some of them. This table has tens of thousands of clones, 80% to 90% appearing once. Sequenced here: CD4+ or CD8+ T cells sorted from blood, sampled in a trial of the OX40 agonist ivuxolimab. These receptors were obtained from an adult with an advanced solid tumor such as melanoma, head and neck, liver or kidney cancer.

The CDR3 is CASSYSEASYEQYF. For the CDR3, the DNA is TGTGCCAGCAGTTACTCTGAGGCCTCCTACGAGCAGTACTTC. V and J are TRBV6-5 and TRBJ2-7, with no clear D. The germline V gene has CDR1 MNHEY and CDR2 SVGAGI. Trimming left V 0 bases short and J 0 bases short, with 6 bases between. The CDR3 consists of 14 residues.

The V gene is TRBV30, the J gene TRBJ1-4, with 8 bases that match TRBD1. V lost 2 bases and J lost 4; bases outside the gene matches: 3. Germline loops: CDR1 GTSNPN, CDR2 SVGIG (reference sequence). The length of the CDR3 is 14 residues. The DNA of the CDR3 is TGTGCCTGGAGTCCGGGACAGGTTAATGAAAAACTGTTTTTT. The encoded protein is CAWSPGQVNEKLFF.

As DNA, the CDR3 is TGTGCCAGCAGTGAAGTACATGCTGGGGCCAACGTCCTGACTTTC. This encodes CASSEVHAGANVLTF. The V and J genes are TRBV2 and TRBJ2-6; D gene uncertain. There are 15 residues in the CDR3. V lost 1 base and J lost 2, with 6 bases in between. The V gene's germline CDR1 is SNHLY and CDR2 FYNNEI. The full variable domain, in which reference TRBV2 and TRBJ2-6 provide the parts outside the CDR3, is EPEVTQTPSHQVTQMGQEVILRCVPISNHLYFYWYRQILGQKVEFLVSFYNNEISEKSEIFDDQFSVERPDGSNFTLKIRSTKLEDSAMYFCASSEVHAGANVLTFGAGSRLTVL.

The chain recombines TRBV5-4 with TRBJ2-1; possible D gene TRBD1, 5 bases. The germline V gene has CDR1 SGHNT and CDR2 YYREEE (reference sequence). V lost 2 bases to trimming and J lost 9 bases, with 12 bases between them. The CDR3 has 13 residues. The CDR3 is CASSLGAGVEQFF. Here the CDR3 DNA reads TGTGCCAGCAGCTTAGGGGCAGGTGTTGAGCAGTTCTTC. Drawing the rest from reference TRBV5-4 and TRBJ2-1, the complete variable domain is ETGVTQSPTHLIKTRGQQVTLRCSSQSGHNTVSWYQQALGQGPQFIFQYYREEENGRGNFPPRFSGLQFPNYSSELNVNALELDDSALYLCASSLGAGVEQFFGPGTRLTVL.

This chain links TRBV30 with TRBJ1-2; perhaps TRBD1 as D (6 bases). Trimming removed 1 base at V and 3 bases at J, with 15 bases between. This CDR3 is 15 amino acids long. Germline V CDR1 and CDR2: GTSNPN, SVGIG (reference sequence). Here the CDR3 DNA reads TGTGCCTGGAGTGCTGACAACAGGGTGGACTATGGCTACACCTTC. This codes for CAWSADNRVDYGYTF.

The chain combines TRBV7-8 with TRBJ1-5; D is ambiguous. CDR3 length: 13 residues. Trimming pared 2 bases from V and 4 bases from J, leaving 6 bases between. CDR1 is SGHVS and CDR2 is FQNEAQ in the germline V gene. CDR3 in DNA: TGTGCCAGCAGCTTAAGAGCTAATCAGCCCCAGCATTTT. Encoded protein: CASSLRANQPQHF.

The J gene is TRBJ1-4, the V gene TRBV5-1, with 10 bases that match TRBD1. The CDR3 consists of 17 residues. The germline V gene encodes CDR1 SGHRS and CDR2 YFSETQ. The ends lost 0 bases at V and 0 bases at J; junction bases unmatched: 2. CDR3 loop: CASSLAGQGATNEKLFF. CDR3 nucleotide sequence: TGCGCCAGCAGCTTGGCCGGACAGGGGGCAACTAATGAAAAACTGTTTTTT.

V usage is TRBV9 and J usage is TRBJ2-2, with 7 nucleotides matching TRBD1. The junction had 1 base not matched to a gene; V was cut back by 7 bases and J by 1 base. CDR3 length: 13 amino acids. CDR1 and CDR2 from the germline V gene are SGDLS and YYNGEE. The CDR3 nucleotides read TGTGCCAGCTCAGGGGGGAACACCGGGGAGCTGTTTTTT. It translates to CASSGGNTGELFF.

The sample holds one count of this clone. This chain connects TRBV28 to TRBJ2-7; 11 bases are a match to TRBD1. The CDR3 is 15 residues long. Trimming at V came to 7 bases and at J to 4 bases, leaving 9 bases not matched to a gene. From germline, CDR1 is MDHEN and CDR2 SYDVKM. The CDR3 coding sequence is TGTGCCAGCAAACCTCCGGGACAGGGGGTTTACGAGCAGTACTTC. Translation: CASKPPGQGVYEQYF.

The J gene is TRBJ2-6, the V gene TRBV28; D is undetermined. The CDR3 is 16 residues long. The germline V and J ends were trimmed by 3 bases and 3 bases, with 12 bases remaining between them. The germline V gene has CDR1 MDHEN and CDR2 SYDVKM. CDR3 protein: CASSFQVSYGANVLTF. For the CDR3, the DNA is TGTGCCAGCAGTTTCCAGGTTTCTTATGGGGCCAACGTCCTGACTTTC.

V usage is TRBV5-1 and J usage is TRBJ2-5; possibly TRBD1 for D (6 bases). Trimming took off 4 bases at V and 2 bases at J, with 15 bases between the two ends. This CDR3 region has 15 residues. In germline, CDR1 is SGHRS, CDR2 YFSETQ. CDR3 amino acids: CASSRAGQTQETQYF. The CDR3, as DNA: TGCGCCAGCAGCCGGGCAGGACAGACTCAAGAGACCCAGTACTTC.

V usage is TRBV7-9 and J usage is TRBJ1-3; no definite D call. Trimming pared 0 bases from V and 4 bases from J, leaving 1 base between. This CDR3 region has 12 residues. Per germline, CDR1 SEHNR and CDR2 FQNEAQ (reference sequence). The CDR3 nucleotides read TGTGCCAGCAGCTTAGCCGGAAACACCATATATTTT. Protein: CASSLAGNTIYF.

Here the CDR3 reads CASLSGTGGALVYF. In nucleotides, the CDR3 is TGTGCCAGCCTCTCCGGGACAGGGGGCGCGTTGGTCTACTTC. The rearrangement joins TRBV2 to TRBJ2-5, with 12 bases that match TRBD1. CDR3 length: 14 amino acids. V lost 8 bases and J lost 14; bases outside the gene matches: 15. Germline CDR1 and CDR2: SNHLY and FYNNEI.

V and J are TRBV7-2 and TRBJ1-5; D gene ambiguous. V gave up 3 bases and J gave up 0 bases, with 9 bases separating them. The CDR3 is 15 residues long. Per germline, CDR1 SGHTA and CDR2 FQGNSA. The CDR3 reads CASSLSPYSNQPQHF. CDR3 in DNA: TGTGCCAGCAGCTTGAGCCCTTATAGCAATCAGCCCCAGCATTTT.

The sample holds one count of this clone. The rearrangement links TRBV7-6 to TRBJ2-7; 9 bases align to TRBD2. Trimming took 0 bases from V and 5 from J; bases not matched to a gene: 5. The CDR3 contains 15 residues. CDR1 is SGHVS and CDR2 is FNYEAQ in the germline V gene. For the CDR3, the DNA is TGTGCCAGCAGCTTAGCTAGCGGGAGTTCCAACGAGCAGTACTTC. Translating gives CASSLASGSSNEQYF.

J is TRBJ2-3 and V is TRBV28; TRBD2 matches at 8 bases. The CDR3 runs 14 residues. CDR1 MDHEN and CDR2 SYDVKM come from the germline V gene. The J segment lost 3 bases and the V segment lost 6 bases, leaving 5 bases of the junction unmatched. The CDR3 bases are TGTGCCAGCAGCCGTAGCGGGACGACAGATACGCAGTATTTT. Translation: CASSRSGTTDTQYF.

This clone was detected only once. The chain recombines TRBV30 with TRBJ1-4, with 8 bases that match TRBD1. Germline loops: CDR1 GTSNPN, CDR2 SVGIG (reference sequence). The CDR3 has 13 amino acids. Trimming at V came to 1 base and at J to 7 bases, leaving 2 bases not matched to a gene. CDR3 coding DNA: TGTGCCTGGAGTGCAGGGGGCGGTGAAAAACTGTTTTTT. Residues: CAWSAGGGEKLFF.

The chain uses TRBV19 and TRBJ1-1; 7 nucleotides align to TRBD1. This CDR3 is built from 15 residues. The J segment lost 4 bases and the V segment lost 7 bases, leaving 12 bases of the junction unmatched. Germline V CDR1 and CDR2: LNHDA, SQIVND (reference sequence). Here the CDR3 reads CASMNWGQWSTEAFF. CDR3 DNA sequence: TGTGCCAGTATGAACTGGGGACAGTGGAGCACTGAAGCTTTCTTT.

The CDR3 reads CASSSEGASQETQYF. As DNA, the CDR3 is TGTGCCAGCAGTTCCGAGGGGGCAAGTCAAGAGACCCAGTACTTC. V usage is TRBV27 and J usage is TRBJ2-5, with 7 bases identical to TRBD1. After removal of 4 bases from V and 2 bases from J, the junction contained 7 bases not matched to a gene. Germline CDR1 reads MNHEY; CDR2 reads SMNVEV (reference sequence). The CDR3 runs 15 residues.

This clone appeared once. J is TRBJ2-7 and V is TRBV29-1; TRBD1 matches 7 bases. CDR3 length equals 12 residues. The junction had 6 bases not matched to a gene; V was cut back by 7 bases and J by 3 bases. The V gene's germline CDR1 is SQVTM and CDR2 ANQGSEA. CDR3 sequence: CSAETGFYEQYF. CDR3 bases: TGCAGCGCAGAGACAGGGTTCTACGAGCAGTACTTC.

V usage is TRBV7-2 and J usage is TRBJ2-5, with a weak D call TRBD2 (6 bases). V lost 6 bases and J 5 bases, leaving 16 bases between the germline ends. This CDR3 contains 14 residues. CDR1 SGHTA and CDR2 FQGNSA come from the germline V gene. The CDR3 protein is CASSSPTRGETQYF. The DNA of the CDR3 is TGTGCCAGCAGTAGCCCCACCCGGGGGGAGACCCAGTACTTC.

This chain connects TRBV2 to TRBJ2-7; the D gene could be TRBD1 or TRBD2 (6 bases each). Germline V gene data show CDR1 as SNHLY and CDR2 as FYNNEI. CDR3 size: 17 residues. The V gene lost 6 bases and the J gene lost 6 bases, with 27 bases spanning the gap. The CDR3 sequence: CASSKNSRQGTLSEQYF. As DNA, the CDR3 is TGTGCCAGCAGCAAAAACTCCAGGCAGGGGACTTTGAGCGAGCAGTACTTC.

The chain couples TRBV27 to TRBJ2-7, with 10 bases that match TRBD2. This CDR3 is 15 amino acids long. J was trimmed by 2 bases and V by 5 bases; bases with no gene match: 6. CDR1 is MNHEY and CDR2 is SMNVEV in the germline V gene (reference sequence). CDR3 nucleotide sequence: TGTGCCAGCAGTAAGGGACTAGCGAGAACCTACGAGCAGTACTTC. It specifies CASSKGLARTYEQYF.

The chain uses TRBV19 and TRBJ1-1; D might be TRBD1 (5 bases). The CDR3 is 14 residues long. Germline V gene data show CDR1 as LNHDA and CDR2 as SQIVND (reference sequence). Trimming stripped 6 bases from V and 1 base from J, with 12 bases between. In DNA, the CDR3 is TGTGCCAGTAGGGTGGGGGAACGGAACACTGAAGCTTTCTTT. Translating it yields CASRVGERNTEAFF.

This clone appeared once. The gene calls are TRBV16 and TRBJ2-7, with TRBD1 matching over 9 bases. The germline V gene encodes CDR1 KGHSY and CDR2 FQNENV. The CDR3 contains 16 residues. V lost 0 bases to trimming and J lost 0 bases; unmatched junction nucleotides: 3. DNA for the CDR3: TGTGCCAGCAGCCAATCATGGGACAGGGCCTCCTACGAGCAGTACTTC. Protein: CASSQSWDRASYEQYF.

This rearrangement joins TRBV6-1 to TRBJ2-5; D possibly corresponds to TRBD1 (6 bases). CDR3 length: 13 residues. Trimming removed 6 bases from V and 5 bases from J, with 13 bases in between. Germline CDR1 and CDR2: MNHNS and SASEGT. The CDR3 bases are TGTGCCAGCAGCCCAGGGGACCGCGAGACCCAGTACTTC. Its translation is CASSPGDRETQYF.

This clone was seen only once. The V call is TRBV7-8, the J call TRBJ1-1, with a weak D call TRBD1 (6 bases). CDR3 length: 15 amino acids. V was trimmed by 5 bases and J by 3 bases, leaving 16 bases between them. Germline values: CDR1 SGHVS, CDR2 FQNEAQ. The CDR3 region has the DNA TGTGCCAGCAGCCCAGAGGGGGGTATTTACACTGAAGCTTTCTTT. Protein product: CASSPEGGIYTEAFF.

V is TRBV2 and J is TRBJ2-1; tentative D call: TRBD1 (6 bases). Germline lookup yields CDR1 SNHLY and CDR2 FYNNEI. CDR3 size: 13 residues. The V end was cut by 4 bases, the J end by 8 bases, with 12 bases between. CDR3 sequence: CASSGYRVYEQFF. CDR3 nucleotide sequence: TGTGCCAGCAGTGGATACAGGGTTTATGAGCAGTTCTTC. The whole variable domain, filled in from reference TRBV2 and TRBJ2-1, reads EPEVTQTPSHQVTQMGQEVILRCVPISNHLYFYWYRQILGQKVEFLVSFYNNEISEKSEIFDDQFSVERPDGSNFTLKIRSTKLEDSAMYFCASSGYRVYEQFFGPGTRLTVL.

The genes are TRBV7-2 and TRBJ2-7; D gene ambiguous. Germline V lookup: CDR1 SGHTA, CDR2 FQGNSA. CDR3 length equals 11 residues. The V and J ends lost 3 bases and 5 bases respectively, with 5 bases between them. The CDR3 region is CASSFKDEQYF. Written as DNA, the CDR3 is TGTGCCAGCAGCTTCAAAGACGAGCAGTACTTC.

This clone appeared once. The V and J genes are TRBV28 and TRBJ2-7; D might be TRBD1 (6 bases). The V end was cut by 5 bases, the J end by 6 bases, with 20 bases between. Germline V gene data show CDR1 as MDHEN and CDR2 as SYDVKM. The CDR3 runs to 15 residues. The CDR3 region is CASSPPGGAGVEQYF. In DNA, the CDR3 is TGTGCCAGCAGTCCCCCGGGTGGGGCAGGGGTCGAGCAGTACTTC.

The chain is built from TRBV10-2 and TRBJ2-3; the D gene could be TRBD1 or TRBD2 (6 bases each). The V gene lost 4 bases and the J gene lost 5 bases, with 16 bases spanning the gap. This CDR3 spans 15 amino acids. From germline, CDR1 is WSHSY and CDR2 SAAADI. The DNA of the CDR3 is TGCGCCAGCAGTGGAGATAGCGGAGGGGGAGATACGCAGTATTTT. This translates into CASSGDSGGGDTQYF.